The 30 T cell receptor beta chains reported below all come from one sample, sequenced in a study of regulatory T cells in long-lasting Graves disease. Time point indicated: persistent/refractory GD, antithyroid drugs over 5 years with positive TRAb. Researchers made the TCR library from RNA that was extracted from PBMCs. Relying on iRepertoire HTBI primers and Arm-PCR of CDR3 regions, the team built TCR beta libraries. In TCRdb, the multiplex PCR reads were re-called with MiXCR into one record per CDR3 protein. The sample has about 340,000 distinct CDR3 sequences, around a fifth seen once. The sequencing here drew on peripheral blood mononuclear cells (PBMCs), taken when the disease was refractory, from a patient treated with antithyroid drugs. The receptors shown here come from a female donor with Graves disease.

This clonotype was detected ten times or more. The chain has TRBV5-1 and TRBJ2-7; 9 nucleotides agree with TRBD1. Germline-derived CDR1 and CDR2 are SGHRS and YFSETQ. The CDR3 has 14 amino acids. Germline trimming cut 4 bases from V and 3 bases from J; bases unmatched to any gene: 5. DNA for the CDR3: TGCGCCAGCAGCAGGACAGGGGCCGGCTACGAGCAGTACTTC. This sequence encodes CASSRTGAGYEQYF.

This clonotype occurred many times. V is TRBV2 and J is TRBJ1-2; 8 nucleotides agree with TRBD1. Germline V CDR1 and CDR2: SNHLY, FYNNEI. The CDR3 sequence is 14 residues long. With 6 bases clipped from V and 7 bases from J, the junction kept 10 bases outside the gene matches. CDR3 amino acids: CASSLGTGGAGYTF. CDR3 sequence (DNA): TGTGCCAGCAGCCTAGGGACAGGAGGTGCTGGCTACACCTTC.

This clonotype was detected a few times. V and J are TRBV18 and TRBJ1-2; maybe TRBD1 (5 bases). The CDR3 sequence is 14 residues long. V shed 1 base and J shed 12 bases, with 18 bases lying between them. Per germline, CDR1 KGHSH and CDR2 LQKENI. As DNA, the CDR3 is TGTGCCAGCTCACCACGGAAGCAGGGAGCGATGAACACCTTC. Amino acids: CASSPRKQGAMNTF.

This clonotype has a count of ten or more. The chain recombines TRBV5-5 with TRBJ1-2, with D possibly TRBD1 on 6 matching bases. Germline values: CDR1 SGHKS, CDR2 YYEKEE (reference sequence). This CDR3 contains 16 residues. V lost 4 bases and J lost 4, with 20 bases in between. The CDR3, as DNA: TGTGCCAGCAGCCCGTCTACAGGGTTCCCCTTCTATGGCTACACCTTC. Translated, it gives CASSPSTGFPFYGYTF.

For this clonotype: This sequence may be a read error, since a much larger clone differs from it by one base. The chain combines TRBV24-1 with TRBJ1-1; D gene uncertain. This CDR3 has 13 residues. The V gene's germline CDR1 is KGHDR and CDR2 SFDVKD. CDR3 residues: CVSALAAGTEAFF. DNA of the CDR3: TGTGTCAGCGCCCTGGCGGCGGGTACTGAAGCTTTCTTT.

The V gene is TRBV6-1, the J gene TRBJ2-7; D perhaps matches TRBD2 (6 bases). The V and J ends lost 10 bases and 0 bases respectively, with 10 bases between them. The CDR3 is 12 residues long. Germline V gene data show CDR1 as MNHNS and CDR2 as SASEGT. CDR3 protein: CATRDFSYEQYF. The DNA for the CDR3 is TGTGCCACCAGGGACTTCTCCTACGAGCAGTACTTC.

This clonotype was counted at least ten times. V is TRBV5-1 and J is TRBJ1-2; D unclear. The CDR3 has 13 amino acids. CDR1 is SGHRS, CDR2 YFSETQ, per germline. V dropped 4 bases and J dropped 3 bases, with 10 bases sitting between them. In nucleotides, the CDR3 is TGCGCCAGCAGCCCCCAACCGGACTATGGCTACACCTTC. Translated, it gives CASSPQPDYGYTF. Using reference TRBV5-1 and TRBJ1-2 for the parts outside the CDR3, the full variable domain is KAGVTQTPRYLIKTRGQQVTLSCSPISGHRSVSWYQQTPGQGLQFLFEYFSETQRNKGNFPGRFSGRQFSNSRSEMNVSTLELGDSALYLCASSPQPDYGYTFGSGTRLTVV.

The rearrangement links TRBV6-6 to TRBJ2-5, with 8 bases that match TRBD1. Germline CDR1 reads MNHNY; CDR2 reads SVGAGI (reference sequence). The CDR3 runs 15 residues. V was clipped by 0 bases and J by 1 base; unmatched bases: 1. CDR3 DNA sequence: TGTGCCAGCAGTTACTCGGACAGGGCCCAAGAGACCCAGTACTTC. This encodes CASSYSDRAQETQYF.

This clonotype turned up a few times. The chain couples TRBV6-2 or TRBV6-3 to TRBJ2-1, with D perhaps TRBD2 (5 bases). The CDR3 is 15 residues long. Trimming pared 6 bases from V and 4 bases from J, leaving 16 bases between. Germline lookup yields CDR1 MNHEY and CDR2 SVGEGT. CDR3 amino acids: CASRAESTGYNEQFF. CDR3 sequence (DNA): TGTGCCAGCAGGGCGGAGTCGACGGGGTACAATGAGCAGTTCTTC.

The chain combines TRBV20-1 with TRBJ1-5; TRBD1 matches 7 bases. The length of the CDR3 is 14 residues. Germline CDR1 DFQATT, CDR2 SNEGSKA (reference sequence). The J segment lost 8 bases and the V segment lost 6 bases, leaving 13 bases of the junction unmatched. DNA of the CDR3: TGCAGTGCCTCCGGGACAGCGGGGAAGAAGCCCCAGCATTTT. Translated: CSASGTAGKKPQHF.

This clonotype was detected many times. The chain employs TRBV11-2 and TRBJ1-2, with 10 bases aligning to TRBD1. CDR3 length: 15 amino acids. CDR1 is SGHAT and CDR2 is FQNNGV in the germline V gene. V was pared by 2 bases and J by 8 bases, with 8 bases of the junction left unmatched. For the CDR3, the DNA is TGTGCCAGCAGCTTAAGGGGACAGGGGACGCGGGGCTACACCTTC. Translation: CASSLRGQGTRGYTF.

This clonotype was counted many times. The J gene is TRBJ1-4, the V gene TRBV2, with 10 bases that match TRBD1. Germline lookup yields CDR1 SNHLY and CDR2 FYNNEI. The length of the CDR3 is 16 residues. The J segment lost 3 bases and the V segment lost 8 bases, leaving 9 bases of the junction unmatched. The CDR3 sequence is CASLSDRGLPNEKLFF. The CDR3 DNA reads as TGTGCCAGCCTCTCAGACAGGGGGCTACCTAATGAAAAACTGTTTTTT. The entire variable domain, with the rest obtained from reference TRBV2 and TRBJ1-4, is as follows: EPEVTQTPSHQVTQMGQEVILRCVPISNHLYFYWYRQILGQKVEFLVSFYNNEISEKSEIFDDQFSVERPDGSNFTLKIRSTKLEDSAMYFCASLSDRGLPNEKLFFGSGTQLSVL.

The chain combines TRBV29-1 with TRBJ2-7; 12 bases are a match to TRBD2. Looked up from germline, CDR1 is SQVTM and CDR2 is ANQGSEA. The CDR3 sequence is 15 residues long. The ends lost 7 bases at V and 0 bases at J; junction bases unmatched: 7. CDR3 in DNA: TGCAGCGCCGCCGGGACTAGCGGGCCCTCCTACGAGCAGTACTTC. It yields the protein CSAAGTSGPSYEQYF.

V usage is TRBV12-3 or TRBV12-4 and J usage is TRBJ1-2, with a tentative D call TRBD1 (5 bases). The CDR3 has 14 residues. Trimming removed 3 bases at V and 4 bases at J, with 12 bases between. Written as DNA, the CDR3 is TGTGCCAGCAGTTTTGGGGGTTCCTCCTATGGCTACACCTTC. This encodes CASSFGGSSYGYTF.

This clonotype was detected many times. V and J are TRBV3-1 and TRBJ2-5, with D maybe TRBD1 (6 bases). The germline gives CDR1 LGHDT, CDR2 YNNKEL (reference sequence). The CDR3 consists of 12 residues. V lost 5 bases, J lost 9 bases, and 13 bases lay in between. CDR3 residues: CASSAESGAQYF. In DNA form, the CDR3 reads TGTGCCAGCAGCGCCGAGTCAGGGGCCCAGTACTTC.

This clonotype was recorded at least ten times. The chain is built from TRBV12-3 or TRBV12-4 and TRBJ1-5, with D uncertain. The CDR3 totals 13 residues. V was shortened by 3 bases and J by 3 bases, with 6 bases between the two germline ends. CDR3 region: CASSFYVNQPQHF. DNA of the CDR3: TGTGCCAGCAGTTTTTATGTCAATCAGCCCCAGCATTTT.

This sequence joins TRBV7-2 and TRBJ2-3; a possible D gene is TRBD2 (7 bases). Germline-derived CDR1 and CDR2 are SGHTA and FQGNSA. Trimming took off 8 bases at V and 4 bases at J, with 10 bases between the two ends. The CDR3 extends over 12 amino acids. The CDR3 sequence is CASGGAPDTQYF. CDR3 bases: TGTGCCAGCGGGGGGGCCCCAGATACGCAGTATTTT.

The CDR3 region is CASSLTDGVNTIYF. CDR3 DNA sequence: TGCGCCAGCAGCTTGACAGATGGAGTAAACACCATATATTTT. J is TRBJ1-3 and V is TRBV5-1; unclear D gene. CDR3 length: 14 amino acids. The germline V gene encodes CDR1 SGHRS and CDR2 YFSETQ. The V and J ends lost 1 base and 6 bases respectively, with 11 bases between them.

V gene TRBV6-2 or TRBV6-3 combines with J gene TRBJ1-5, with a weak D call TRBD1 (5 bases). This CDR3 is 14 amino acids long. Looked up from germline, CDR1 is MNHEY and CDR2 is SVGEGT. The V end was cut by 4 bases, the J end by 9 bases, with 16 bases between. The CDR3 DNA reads TGTGCCAGCAGTTTGCCCGGGACTGAGCGGCCCCAGCATTTT. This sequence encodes CASSLPGTERPQHF.

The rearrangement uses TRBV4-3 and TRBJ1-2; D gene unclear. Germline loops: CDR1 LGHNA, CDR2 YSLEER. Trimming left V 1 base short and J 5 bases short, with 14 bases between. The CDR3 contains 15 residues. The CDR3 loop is CASSQASRTGYGYTF. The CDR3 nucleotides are TGCGCCAGCAGCCAAGCCTCCCGGACGGGATATGGCTACACCTTC.

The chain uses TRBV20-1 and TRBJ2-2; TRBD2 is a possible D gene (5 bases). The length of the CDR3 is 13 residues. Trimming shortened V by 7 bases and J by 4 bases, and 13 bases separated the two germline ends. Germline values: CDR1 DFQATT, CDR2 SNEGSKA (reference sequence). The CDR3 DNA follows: TGCAGTGGGGGTAGAGGGTCCACCGGGGAGCTGTTTTTT. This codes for CSGGRGSTGELFF.

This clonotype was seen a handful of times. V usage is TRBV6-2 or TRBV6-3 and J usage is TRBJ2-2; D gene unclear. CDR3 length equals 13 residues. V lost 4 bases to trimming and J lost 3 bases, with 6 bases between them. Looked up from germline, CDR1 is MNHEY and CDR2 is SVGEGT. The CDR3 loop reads CASSFTHTGELFF. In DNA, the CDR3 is TGTGCCAGCAGTTTCACACACACCGGGGAGCTGTTTTTT.

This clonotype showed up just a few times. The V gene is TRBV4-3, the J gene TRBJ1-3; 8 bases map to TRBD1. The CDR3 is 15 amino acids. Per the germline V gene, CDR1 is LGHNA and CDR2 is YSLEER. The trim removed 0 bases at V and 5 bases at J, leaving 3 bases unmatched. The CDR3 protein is CASSQERTGRNTIYF. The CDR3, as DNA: TGCGCCAGCAGCCAAGAGCGGACAGGGCGAAACACCATATATTTT.

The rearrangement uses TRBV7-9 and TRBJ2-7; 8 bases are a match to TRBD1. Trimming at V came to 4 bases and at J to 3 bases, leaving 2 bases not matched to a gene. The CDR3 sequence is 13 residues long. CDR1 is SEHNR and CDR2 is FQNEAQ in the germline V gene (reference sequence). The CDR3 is CASSWTGYYEQYF. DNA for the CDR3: TGTGCCAGCAGCTGGACAGGGTACTACGAGCAGTACTTC.

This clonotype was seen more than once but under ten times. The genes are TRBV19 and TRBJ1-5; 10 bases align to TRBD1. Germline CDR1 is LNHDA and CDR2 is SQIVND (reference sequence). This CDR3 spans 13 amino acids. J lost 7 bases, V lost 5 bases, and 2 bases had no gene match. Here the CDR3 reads CASSETGGQPQHF. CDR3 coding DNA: TGTGCCAGTAGTGAGACAGGGGGCCAGCCCCAGCATTTT.

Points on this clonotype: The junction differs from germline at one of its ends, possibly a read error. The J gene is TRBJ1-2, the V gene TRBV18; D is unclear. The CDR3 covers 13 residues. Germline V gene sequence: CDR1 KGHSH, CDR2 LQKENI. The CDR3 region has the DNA TGTGCCACCTCACCAGCCCCCAACTATGGCTACACCTTC. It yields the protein CATSPAPNYGYTF.

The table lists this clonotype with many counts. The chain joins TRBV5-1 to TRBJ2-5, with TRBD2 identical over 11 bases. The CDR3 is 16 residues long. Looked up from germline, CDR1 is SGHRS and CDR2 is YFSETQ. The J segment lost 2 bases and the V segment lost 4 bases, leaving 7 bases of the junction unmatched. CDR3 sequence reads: CASSTGTSGPQETQYF. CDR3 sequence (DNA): TGCGCCAGCAGCACCGGGACTAGCGGACCGCAAGAGACCCAGTACTTC.

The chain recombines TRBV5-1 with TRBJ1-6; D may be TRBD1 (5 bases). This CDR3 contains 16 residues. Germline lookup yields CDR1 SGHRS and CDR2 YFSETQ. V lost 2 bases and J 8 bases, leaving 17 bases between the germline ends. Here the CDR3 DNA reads TGCGCCAGCAGCTTAGGGACCGGCGGTATAGATTCACCCCTCCACTTT. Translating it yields CASSLGTGGIDSPLHF.

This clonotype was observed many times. Written as DNA, the CDR3 is TGTGCCAGCAGCTTAGGCCCTCTACCCTACGAGCAGTACTTC. The encoded protein is CASSLGPLPYEQYF. The rearrangement joins TRBV11-2 to TRBJ2-7; D call uncertain. The V gene lost 1 base and the J gene lost 2 bases, with 9 bases spanning the gap. Germline CDR1 is SGHAT and CDR2 is FQNNGV. The CDR3 runs to 14 residues.

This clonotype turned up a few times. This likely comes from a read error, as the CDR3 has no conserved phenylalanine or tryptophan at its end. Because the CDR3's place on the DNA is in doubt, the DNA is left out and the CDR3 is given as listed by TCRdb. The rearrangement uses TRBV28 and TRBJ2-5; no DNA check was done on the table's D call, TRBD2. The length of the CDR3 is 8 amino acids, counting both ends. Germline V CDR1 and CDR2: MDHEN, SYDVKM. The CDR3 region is CASSRLGG.